The T cell receptor beta chain described here comes from a study of blood T cells in healthy people across ages. A note on this clonotype: Its antigen remains unidentified.

The CDR3 extends over 16 amino acids. Per the germline V gene, CDR1 is LNHDA and CDR2 is SQIVND (reference sequence). Combining a sample-barcoded 5' primer with a J-beta primer mix, a second PCR ran for roughly 7 to 11 cycles. TCRdb called the 5' RACE reads again in MiXCR, with one record for every CDR3 protein. The sample includes around 1,900,000 distinct CDR3 sequences, 30% to 40% of them seen just once. Aged roughly 6 to 100, donors were systemically healthy Caucasians from Russia. Study-level points and caveats: Diversity of TCR beta correlated strongly with naive T cell percentage.

The sequencing input was blood. J is TRBJ2-5 and V is TRBV19, with TRBD1 as a possible D gene (6 bases). The DNA end favors TRBJ2-1, so the J call may be wrong. This receptor was obtained from a human donor in good health. The CDR3 nucleotides are TGTGCCGGGGGTCCAATTCAGGGGAATCCCCAAGAGACCCAGTTCTTC. Protein: CAGGPIQGNPQETQFF.